The rows below give T cell receptor beta chains drawn from one sample of a study of human T cells and chemical hapten exposure. TCRdb redid the calling of the RACE reads with MiXCR, one entry per CDR3 protein. Of about 140,000 distinct CDR3 sequences in the sample, over 9.5% were seen once. This material consisted of whole blood, taken in connection with sensitization to the hapten diphenylcyclopropenone (DPC). The receptors stem from a woman aged 45 to 65 with alopecia areata. Some clones in this sample may be carry-over from other donors' samples. Both conserved end residues are part of each CDR3. A D gene is named only where the DNA matches it firmly. A row's size may be missing; if present it is once, few, many or a size class.

len,v_gene,d_gene,abundance,j_gene,CDR3nt,CDR3aa
14,TRBV7-9,.,few,TRBJ2-7,TGTGCCAGCAGCTTGGACGGACTAAGGACCGAGCAGTACTTC,CASSLDGLRTEQYF
16,TRBV12-3/TRBV12-4,TRBD2,.,TRBJ2-1,TGTGCCAGCAGAGTATTTAGCGGGGGGAATTACAATGAGCAGTTCTTC,CASRVFSGGNYNEQFF
16,TRBV19,TRBD2,.,TRBJ2-7,TGTGCCAGTAGTCCGGGACTAGCGGGAGTTCGTTACGAGCAGTACTTC,CASSPGLAGVRYEQYF
16,TRBV5-1,.,.,TRBJ1-6,TGCGCCAGCAGCTTGGCGGGATCGGGGGGCTATTCACCCCTCCACTTT,CASSLAGSGGYSPLHF
16,TRBV6-2/TRBV6-3,.,many,TRBJ2-1,TGTGCCAGCAGTTACGATTTGGGGGAAGGCTACAATGAGCAGTTCTTC,CASSYDLGEGYNEQFF
14,TRBV20-1,TRBD2,.,TRBJ2-1,TGCAGTGCTGCGGGAGGCAGCTCCTACAATGAGCAGTTCTTC,CSAAGGSSYNEQFF
14,TRBV19,.,.,TRBJ2-7,TGTGCCAGTAGTCTACAACAGGGTCCCTACGAGCAGTACTTC,CASSLQQGPYEQYF
14,TRBV5-1,TRBD2,few,TRBJ2-7,TGCGCCAGCAGTCGATCCGGGACTAGCGACGAGCAGTACTTC,CASSRSGTSDEQYF
15,TRBV5-6,TRBD1,few,TRBJ1-1,TGTGCCAGCAGCTCAGGACAGGGGGCGCGCACTGAAGCTTTCTTT,CASSSGQGARTEAFF
15,TRBV24-1,.,many,TRBJ2-6,TGTGCCACCAGTGATCCGGCCTCTGGGGCCAACGTCCTGACTTTC,CATSDPASGANVLTF
15,TRBV6-2/TRBV6-3,.,few,TRBJ1-5,TGTGCCAGCAGTTACTCCGGGAACGGTGGTCAGCCCCAGCATTTT,CASSYSGNGGQPQHF
17,TRBV4-3,TRBD1,.,TRBJ1-3,TGCGCCAGCAGCCAGTGGGGGACAGCTAGCTCTGGAAACACCATATATTTT,CASSQWGTASSGNTIYF
14,TRBV5-1,TRBD1,.,TRBJ2-7,TGCGCCAGCAGAAGACAGGGGTCCTCCTACGAGCAGTACTTC,CASRRQGSSYEQYF
14,TRBV28,.,.,TRBJ1-1,TGTGCCAGCAGAGCTGGGGGGATTAACACTGAAGCTTTCTTT,CASRAGGINTEAFF
17,TRBV6-2/TRBV6-3,TRBD1,few,TRBJ2-1,TGTGCCAGCAGCCCGGGACAGGGGACGGGGACATACAATGAGCAGTTCTTC,CASSPGQGTGTYNEQFF
13,TRBV29-1,TRBD2,many,TRBJ2-7,TGCAGCGCTCGGACTAGCGGGAGATCCGAGCAGTACTTC,CSARTSGRSEQYF
13,TRBV2,.,few,TRBJ2-7,TGTGCCAGCAGTTTAAGGGAAACCTACGAGCAGTACTTC,CASSLRETYEQYF
15,TRBV7-9,TRBD1,.,TRBJ2-7,TGTGCCAGCAGCTTCCCCGGGACAGAGTCCTACGAGCAGTACTTC,CASSFPGTESYEQYF
13,TRBV29-1,TRBD2,few,TRBJ2-3,TGCAGCGCCGGGACTAGCGCAGCAGATGCGCAGTATTTT,CSAGTSAADAQYF
15,TRBV7-8,.,many,TRBJ1-1,TGTGCCAGCAGCCTACCGAGAAGAATGAACACTGAAGCTTTCTTT,CASSLPRRMNTEAFF
16,TRBV9,.,few,TRBJ2-1,TGTGCCAGCAGCTCCCACCCAGGACTCTCCCCTCTTGAGCAGTTCTTC,CASSSHPGLSPLEQFF
15,TRBV6-6,TRBD2,few,TRBJ2-3,TGTGCCAGCACGCAGACTAGCGGATACACAGATACGCAGTATTTT,CASTQTSGYTDTQYF
14,TRBV20-1,TRBD2,many,TRBJ2-1,TGCAGTGCTAGCAAAGCGGGAGGGCGCGATGAGCAGTTCTTC,CSASKAGGRDEQFF
13,TRBV30,.,few,TRBJ2-1,TGTGCCTGGAGTATCATGGCTCACAATGAGCAGTTCTTC,CAWSIMAHNEQFF
14,TRBV7-9,.,.,TRBJ1-1,TGTGCCAGCACCTACGGGACGTTGAACACTGAAGCTTTCTTT,CASTYGTLNTEAFF
15,TRBV19,.,.,TRBJ2-6,TGTGCCAGTAGTCCAGGGCACTCTGGGGCCAACGTCCTGACTTTC,CASSPGHSGANVLTF
14,TRBV20-1,.,few,TRBJ1-1,TGCAGTGCTAGAGATGGTCGACCTCCCACTGAAGCTTTCTTT,CSARDGRPPTEAFF
15,TRBV11-2,.,many,TRBJ1-2,TGTGCCAGCAGCTTAGATAGGTCGGCCGTTTATGGCTACACCTTC,CASSLDRSAVYGYTF
14,TRBV12-3/TRBV12-4,TRBD1,.,TRBJ2-7,TGTGCCAGCAGTGAAACAGGGGTCTCCTACGAGCAGTACTTC,CASSETGVSYEQYF
15,TRBV11-2,.,few,TRBJ2-1,TGTGCCAGCAGCCCTAGAGGGTCTGGGGGGAATGAGCAGTTCTTC,CASSPRGSGGNEQFF
12,TRBV28,.,few,TRBJ1-4,TGTGCCAGCAGTTTGCCGGACAGTACAAGACACTTT,CASSLPDSTRHF